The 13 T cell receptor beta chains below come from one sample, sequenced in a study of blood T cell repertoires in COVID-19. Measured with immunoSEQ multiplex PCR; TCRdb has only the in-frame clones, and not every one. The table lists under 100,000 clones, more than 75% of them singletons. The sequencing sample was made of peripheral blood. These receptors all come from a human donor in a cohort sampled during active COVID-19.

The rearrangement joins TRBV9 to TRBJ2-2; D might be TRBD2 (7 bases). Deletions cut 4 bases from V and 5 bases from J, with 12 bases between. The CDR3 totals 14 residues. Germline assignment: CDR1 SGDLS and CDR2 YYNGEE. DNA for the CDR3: TGTGCCAGCAGCCCGAGGGGGGGGACCGGGGAGCTGTTTTTT. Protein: CASSPRGGTGELFF.

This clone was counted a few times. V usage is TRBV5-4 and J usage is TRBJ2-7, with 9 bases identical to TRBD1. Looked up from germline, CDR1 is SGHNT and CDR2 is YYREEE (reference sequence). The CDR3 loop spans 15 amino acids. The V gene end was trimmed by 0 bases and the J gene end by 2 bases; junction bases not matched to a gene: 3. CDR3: CASSLGQGDPYEQYF. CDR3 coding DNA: TGTGCCAGCAGCTTGGGACAGGGGGATCCCTACGAGCAGTACTTC.

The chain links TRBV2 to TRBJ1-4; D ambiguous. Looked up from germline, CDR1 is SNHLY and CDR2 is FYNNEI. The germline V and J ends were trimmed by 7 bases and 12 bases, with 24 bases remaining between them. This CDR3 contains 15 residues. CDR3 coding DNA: TGTGCCAGCAAACTTCGCGGGGTGAGTGGAGAGGAACTGTTTTTT. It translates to CASKLRGVSGEELFF.

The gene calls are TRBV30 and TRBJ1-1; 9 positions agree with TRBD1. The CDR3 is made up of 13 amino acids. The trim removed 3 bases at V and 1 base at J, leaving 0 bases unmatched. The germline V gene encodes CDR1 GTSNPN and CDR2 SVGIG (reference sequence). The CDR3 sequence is CAWRGQGNTEAFF. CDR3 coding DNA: TGTGCCTGGAGGGGACAGGGGAACACTGAAGCTTTCTTT.

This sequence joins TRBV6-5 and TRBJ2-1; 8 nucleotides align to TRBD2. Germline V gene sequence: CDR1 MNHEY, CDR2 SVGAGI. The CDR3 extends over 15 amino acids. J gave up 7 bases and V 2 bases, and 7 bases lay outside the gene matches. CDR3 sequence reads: CASSYPGLAGNEQFF. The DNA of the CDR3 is TGTGCCAGCAGTTACCCGGGCCTAGCGGGTAATGAGCAGTTCTTC.

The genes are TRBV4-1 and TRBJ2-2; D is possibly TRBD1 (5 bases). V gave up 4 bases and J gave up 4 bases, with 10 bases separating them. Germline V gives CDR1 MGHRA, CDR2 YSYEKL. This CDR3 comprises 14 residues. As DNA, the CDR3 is TGCGCCAGCAGCCGCCTAGGGGTCACCGGGGAGCTGTTTTTT. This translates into CASSRLGVTGELFF.

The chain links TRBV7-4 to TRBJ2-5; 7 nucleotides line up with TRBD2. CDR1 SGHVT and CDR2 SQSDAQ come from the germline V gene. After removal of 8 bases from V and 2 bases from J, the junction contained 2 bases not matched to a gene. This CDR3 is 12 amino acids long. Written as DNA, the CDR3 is TGTGCCAGCCCTAGCGGTCAAGAGACCCAGTACTTC. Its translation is CASPSGQETQYF. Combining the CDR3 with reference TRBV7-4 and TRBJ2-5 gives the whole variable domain GAGVSQSPRYKVAKRGRDVALRCDSISGHVTLYWYRQTLGQGSEVLTYSQSDAQRDKSGRPSGRFSAERPERSVSTLKIQRTEQGDSAVYLCASPSGQETQYFGPGTRLLVL.

The CDR3 reads CASTWDRGNEKLFF. The CDR3 nucleotides are TGTGCCAGCACCTGGGACCGGGGGAATGAAAAACTGTTTTTT. The genes are TRBV6-6 and TRBJ1-4; the D gene is possibly TRBD1 (5 bases). The V and J ends lost 7 bases and 5 bases respectively, with 14 bases between them. The germline CDR1 and CDR2 sequences are MNHNY and SVGAGI (reference sequence). This CDR3 has 14 residues.

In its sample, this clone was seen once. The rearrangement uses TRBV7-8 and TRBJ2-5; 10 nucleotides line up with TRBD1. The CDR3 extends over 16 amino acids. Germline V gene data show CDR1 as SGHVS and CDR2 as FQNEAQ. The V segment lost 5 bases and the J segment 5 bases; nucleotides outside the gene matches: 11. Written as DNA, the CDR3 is TGTGCCAGCAGCGCCCGGGACAGGGGCATCGGGGAGACCCAGTACTTC. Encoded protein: CASSARDRGIGETQYF.

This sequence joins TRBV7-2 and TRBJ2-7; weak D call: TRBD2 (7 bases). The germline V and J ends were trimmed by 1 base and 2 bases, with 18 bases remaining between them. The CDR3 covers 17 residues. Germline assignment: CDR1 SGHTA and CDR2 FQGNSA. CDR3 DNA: TGTGCCAGCAGCTTAGAGGGGGGGGGTAGCGGAGCCTACGAGCAGTACTTC. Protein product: CASSLEGGGSGAYEQYF.

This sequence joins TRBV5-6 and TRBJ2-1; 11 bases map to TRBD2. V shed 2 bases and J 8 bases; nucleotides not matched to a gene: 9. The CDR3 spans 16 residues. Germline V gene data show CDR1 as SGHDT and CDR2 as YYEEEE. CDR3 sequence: CASSLRSSGGFYEQFF. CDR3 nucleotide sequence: TGTGCCAGCAGCTTAAGGTCTAGCGGGGGGTTCTATGAGCAGTTCTTC.

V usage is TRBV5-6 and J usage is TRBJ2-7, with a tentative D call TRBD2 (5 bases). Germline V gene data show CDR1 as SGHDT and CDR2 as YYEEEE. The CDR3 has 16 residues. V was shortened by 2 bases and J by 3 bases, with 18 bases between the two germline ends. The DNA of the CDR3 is TGTGCCAGCAGCTTTAAGCCGGTGCCGGGAAGCTACGAGCAGTACTTC. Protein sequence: CASSFKPVPGSYEQYF.

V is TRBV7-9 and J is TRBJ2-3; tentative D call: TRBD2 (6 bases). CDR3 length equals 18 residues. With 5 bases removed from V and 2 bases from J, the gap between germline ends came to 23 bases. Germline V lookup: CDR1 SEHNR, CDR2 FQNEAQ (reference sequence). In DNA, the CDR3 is TGTGCCAGCAGCCGAGCTAGGTCCCTAGGACTATTCACAGATACGCAGTATTTT. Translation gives CASSRARSLGLFTDTQYF.